This TCR beta chain was observed in a study of blood T cell repertoires in COVID-19. Whole-study context: PBMCs, B-cell-depleted T cells, or T cells provided the cDNA or gDNA that made up the material.

CDR3 length: 15 residues. Germline V gene data show CDR1 as LNHDA and CDR2 as SQIVND (reference sequence). V lost 5 bases, J lost 0 bases, and 1 base stayed unmatched. The assay was immunoSEQ multiplex PCR, and TCRdb's table has in-frame clones only and misses some. The sample records 80,000 to 85,000 clones, 85% to 90% being singletons. The sequence derives from a woman of 80 years or more with acute or convalescent COVID-19. The genes are TRBV19 and TRBJ1-4, with 9 bases lining up with TRBD1. Sample: peripheral blood. The CDR3 sequence: CASSRQGATNEKLFF. CDR3 in DNA: TGTGCCAGTAGTCGACAGGGGGCAACTAATGAAAAACTGTTTTTT.